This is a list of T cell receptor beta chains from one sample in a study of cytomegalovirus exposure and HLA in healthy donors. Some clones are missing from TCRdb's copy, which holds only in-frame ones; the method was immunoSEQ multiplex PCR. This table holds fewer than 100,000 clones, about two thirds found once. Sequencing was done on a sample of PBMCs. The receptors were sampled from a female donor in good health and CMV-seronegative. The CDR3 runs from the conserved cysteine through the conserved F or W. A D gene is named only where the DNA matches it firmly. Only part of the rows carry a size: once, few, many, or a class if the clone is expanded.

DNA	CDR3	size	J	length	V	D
TGTGCCAGCAGCTTCCGGGGGGCAGGGTATGGCTACACCTTC	CASSFRGAGYGYTF	few	TRBJ1-2	14	TRBV13	.
TGCAGCTTCACTCGGGGAGGCAACGAGCAGTACTTC	CSFTRGGNEQYF	.	TRBJ2-7	12	TRBV29-1	.
TGTGCCAGCAGTGAATTGGGACAGATGACCTACGAGCAGTACTTC	CASSELGQMTYEQYF	once	TRBJ2-7	15	TRBV25-1	TRBD1
TGTGCCTTGACAGGAAACTCCTACGAGCAGTACTTC	CALTGNSYEQYF	.	TRBJ2-7	12	TRBV30	.
TGTGCCATCAGTGAGTCTGCCACAGGGGTCTATGGCTACACCTTC	CAISESATGVYGYTF	.	TRBJ1-2	15	TRBV10-3	TRBD1
TGTGCCAGCAGCTCCCCCGGCAGCGGGGGGGAAGAGACCCAGTACTTC	CASSSPGSGGEETQYF	few	TRBJ2-5	16	TRBV11-3	TRBD2
TGTGCCAGCAGCCTGACAGAGGCCCATCAGCCCCAGCATTTT	CASSLTEAHQPQHF	.	TRBJ1-5	14	TRBV7-8	.
TGTGCCAGCACGGATCCAACAAGGGGGAACACTGAAGCTTTCTTT	CASTDPTRGNTEAFF	once	TRBJ1-1	15	TRBV19	.
TGCGCCAGCAGCCAAGAAGGCGACAGGGTCGATGGCTACACCTTC	CASSQEGDRVDGYTF	.	TRBJ1-2	15	TRBV4-1	TRBD1
TGTGCCAGTAGTGCGACTAGCGGGGGGAGAGAGACCCAGTACTTC	CASSATSGGRETQYF	few	TRBJ2-5	15	TRBV19	TRBD2
TGCGCCAGCAGCTTGGGGGAGCGAGGGAGAGAGACCCAGTACTTC	CASSLGERGRETQYF	few	TRBJ2-5	15	TRBV5-1	.
TGCGCCAGCACGTCGGCTAGCGGGACCTACGAGCAGTACTTC	CASTSASGTYEQYF	few	TRBJ2-7	14	TRBV10-2	TRBD2
TGTGCCAGCAGTCCACACAGGGGTAACTATGGCTACACCTTC	CASSPHRGNYGYTF	few	TRBJ1-2	14	TRBV6-5	TRBD1
TGTGCCAGCAGTCCGGGCGGGGACGGGAACACTGAAGCTTTCTTT	CASSPGGDGNTEAFF	once	TRBJ1-1	15	TRBV6-5	.
TGCGCCAGCAGCCAAGGACTGTCTCGCACAGATACGCAGTATTTT	CASSQGLSRTDTQYF	.	TRBJ2-3	15	TRBV4-3	.
TGCGCCAGTTCCACAGGGGTCCAAGAGACCCAGTACTTC	CASSTGVQETQYF	.	TRBJ2-5	13	TRBV10-1	TRBD1
TGTGCCATCAGTGCGATGGACAGCTCGATGAACACTGAAGCTTTCTTT	CAISAMDSSMNTEAFF	.	TRBJ1-1	16	TRBV10-3	.
TGCGCCAGCAGCCACCCCGGGACAGGGGTCGGGGCCAACGTCCTGACTTTC	CASSHPGTGVGANVLTF	few	TRBJ2-6	17	TRBV4-1	TRBD1
TGTGCCACCAGCGCGGCAGTCAGGGGGTACGAGCAGTACTTC	CATSAAVRGYEQYF	.	TRBJ2-7	14	TRBV15	TRBD1
TGTGCCAGCAGCTCCCCGGGGACAGGGGGCAATCAGCCCCAGCATTTT	CASSSPGTGGNQPQHF	.	TRBJ1-5	16	TRBV28	TRBD1
TGCGCCAGCAGCCCTGGGACAGGGGGCTACCAAGAGACCCAGTACTTC	CASSPGTGGYQETQYF	few	TRBJ2-5	16	TRBV5-1	TRBD1
TGTGCCAGCAGTGAAGACCTGACAGGGGGAAACACCATATATTTT	CASSEDLTGGNTIYF	.	TRBJ1-3	15	TRBV6-1	TRBD1
TGTGCCAGCAGTTACTGGCCTAGCGGGGGCTACGAGCAGTACTTC	CASSYWPSGGYEQYF	.	TRBJ2-7	15	TRBV6-5	TRBD2
TGTGCCAGCAGCGTATCGGGGGGCAGCACAGATACGCAGTATTTT	CASSVSGGSTDTQYF	few	TRBJ2-3	15	TRBV9	.
TGTGCCAGCGGAACAGGGGGCAGCCGCGGGCAGTACTTC	CASGTGGSRGQYF	once	TRBJ2-7	13	TRBV28	TRBD1
TGTGCCAGCAGACGAAGGGGGGGGAACACCGGGGAGCTGTTTTTT	CASRRRGGNTGELFF	.	TRBJ2-2	15	TRBV5-6	.
TGTGCCAGCAGCAGTCTGGGACAGCACACTGAAGCTTTCTTT	CASSSLGQHTEAFF	.	TRBJ1-1	14	TRBV5-6	TRBD1
TGTGCCAGCTCACCATCGAGGACAGGGGATGAGCAGTTCTTC	CASSPSRTGDEQFF	few	TRBJ2-1	14	TRBV18	TRBD1
TGTGCCAGCAGCCTACGGCGGGAGAGCTCCTACGAGCAGTACTTC	CASSLRRESSYEQYF	few	TRBJ2-7	15	TRBV7-8	TRBD2
TGTGCCAGCAGCTTCCTGACTAGCGGGACAGATACGCAGTATTTT	CASSFLTSGTDTQYF	.	TRBJ2-3	15	TRBV13	TRBD2
TGTGCCAGCAGCTCCAGGGGACCGACTAGCACAGATACGCAGTATTTT	CASSSRGPTSTDTQYF	.	TRBJ2-3	16	TRBV7-2	.
TGCGCCAGCAGTCCGGACAGGGGCTCCTACAATGAGCAGTTCTTC	CASSPDRGSYNEQFF	.	TRBJ2-1	15	TRBV10-1	TRBD1
TGTGCCAGCAGTTTAGTGCGGTACGATGAAAAACTGTTTTTT	CASSLVRYDEKLFF	.	TRBJ1-4	14	TRBV28	.
TGTGCCAGCAGTTCACTCGGGGGGGACTATGGCTACACCTTC	CASSSLGGDYGYTF	few	TRBJ1-2	14	TRBV27	.
TGTGCCAGCAGCCAAACTAGCGGGAGCAGTGATACGCAGTATTTT	CASSQTSGSSDTQYF	.	TRBJ2-3	15	TRBV7-6	TRBD2
TGTGCCAGCAGCTTCCTAGCGGGTAGCACAGATACGCAGTATTTT	CASSFLAGSTDTQYF	.	TRBJ2-3	15	TRBV7-9	TRBD2
TGTGCCAGCAGCTTAGTTATCGGGACCCAGTACTTC	CASSLVIGTQYF	.	TRBJ2-5	12	TRBV7-2	.
TGCAGCGTTGAAGATCTTGGGACTTATAACAATGAGCAGTTCTTC	CSVEDLGTYNNEQFF	.	TRBJ2-1	15	TRBV29-1	.
TGCAGCGTTCGCCAAGGGGGGGGTGGTGCTGAAGCTTTCTTT	CSVRQGGGGAEAFF	once	TRBJ1-1	14	TRBV29-1	.
TGTGCCAGTAGTATTTCGGGGTCGACCCGACACGAGCAGTACTTC	CASSISGSTRHEQYF	.	TRBJ2-7	15	TRBV19	.
TGTGCCAGCAGCTTACCCGACAGGGCGGATGGCTACACCTTC	CASSLPDRADGYTF	.	TRBJ1-2	14	TRBV7-2	TRBD1
TGCGCCAGCAGCTTAAGGGGAGGGAACACCGGGGAGCTGTTTTTT	CASSLRGGNTGELFF	few	TRBJ2-2	15	TRBV5-1	.
TGCGCCAGCAGCTTAGCAGGGGGCTCTGGGGCCAACGTCCTGACTTTC	CASSLAGGSGANVLTF	.	TRBJ2-6	16	TRBV5-1	TRBD1
TGCGCCAGCAGCGCTCCTAGCGGGAGGCCAGAGCAGTTCTTC	CASSAPSGRPEQFF	.	TRBJ2-1	14	TRBV4-1	TRBD2
TGTGCCAGCAGTGAAGGGGCGGGAGAGACCGGGGAGCTGTTTTTT	CASSEGAGETGELFF	once	TRBJ2-2	15	TRBV6-1	TRBD2
TGTGCCAGCAGCTCCCAGGGGGGAACGCGACGCACAGATACGCAGTATTTT	CASSSQGGTRRTDTQYF	.	TRBJ2-3	17	TRBV7-6	.
TGTGCCAGCAGTTACCGGGACAGGAGTTACGAGCAGTACTTC	CASSYRDRSYEQYF	.	TRBJ2-7	14	TRBV6-5	TRBD1
TGTGCCAGCAGCTTAGTTGGGAGGAACACTGAAGCTTTCTTT	CASSLVGRNTEAFF	.	TRBJ1-1	14	TRBV11-2	.
TGTGCCACTAAAAACACAGGGGGCTTCTATGGCTACACCTTC	CATKNTGGFYGYTF	few	TRBJ1-2	14	TRBV28	TRBD1
TGTGCCAGCAGCTTCGGCAGGGGTGATTCAGATACGCAGTATTTT	CASSFGRGDSDTQYF	.	TRBJ2-3	15	TRBV7-2	.
TGTGCCTGGAGTAGAGGACAGGGTAACTATGGCTACACCTTC	CAWSRGQGNYGYTF	.	TRBJ1-2	14	TRBV30	TRBD1
TGTGCCAGCAGATCGACAGGGGAGAACACTGAAGCTTTCTTT	CASRSTGENTEAFF	.	TRBJ1-1	14	TRBV6-6	TRBD1
TGTGCCAGCAGCTTAGTACTCAACTCCGGTGGAAACACCATATATTTT	CASSLVLNSGGNTIYF	few	TRBJ1-3	16	TRBV7-9	.
TGTGCCAGCAGTTACGCGCAGGGGGGAGGCTACACCTTC	CASSYAQGGGYTF	.	TRBJ1-2	13	TRBV6-5	TRBD1
TGCGCCAGCAGCTTGGATCGGGGGACCAACACTGAAGCTTTCTTT	CASSLDRGTNTEAFF	once	TRBJ1-1	15	TRBV5-1	.
TGCGCCAGCAGCCAAGAGGAGCGGGAGGAGGCACATACGCAGTATTTT	CASSQEEREEAHTQYF	.	TRBJ2-3	16	TRBV4-1	TRBD2
TGTGCCAGCAGCTTGACCAGCGGGAGATCCTACAATGAGCAGTTCTTC	CASSLTSGRSYNEQFF	few	TRBJ2-1	16	TRBV5-5	TRBD2
TGTGCCAGCGGCCCCGCCCAGGGGGCTCAGGATGGCTACACCTTC	CASGPAQGAQDGYTF	once	TRBJ1-2	15	TRBV6-5	TRBD1
TGCAGCGCTCCGGTTGAAAGGCAGACACGAATGGGGAACACTGAAGCTTTCTTT	CSAPVERQTRMGNTEAFF	.	TRBJ1-1	18	TRBV29-1	.